A single sample gave rise to the 5 T cell receptor beta chains below, sequenced in a study of patients and donors after allogeneic stem cell transplantation (dated by TCRdb to about 2020). The protocol used for the library was RT-PCR. The reads were generated on a NextSeq 550. Using fastp at Q25 and MiXCR, TCRdb reprocessed the public reads and kept productive beta chains. Rows matching on CDR3 protein sequence are summarized as one entry with the most common DNA and genes. The sample records some 2,600 distinct CDR3 sequences, approximately 7.9% of which are singletons. The ten biggest clones cover approximately 27% of the sample. Material: blood, either unsorted or a sorted T cell fraction (not recorded which). The receptors come from a human donor who was either an allogeneic HSCT recipient or a stem cell or donor lymphocyte infusion donor (not recorded which). It is not recorded whose cells these are; they may come from a transplant donor.

This clonotype rates as large (0.1 to 1%). This chain uses TRBV27 with TRBJ2-7, with 8 bases that match TRBD2. CDR3 length: 13 amino acids. Trimming removed 6 bases from V and 3 bases from J; junction bases left unmatched: 4. Germline V CDR1 and CDR2: MNHEY, SMNVEV (reference sequence). CDR3 loop: CASSVGLDYEQYF. DNA of the CDR3: TGTGCCAGCAGCGTGGGACTAGACTACGAGCAGTACTTC.

The J gene is TRBJ2-1, the V gene TRBV29-1, with 12 bases identical to TRBD2. The CDR3 spans 15 residues. With 5 bases clipped from V and 6 bases from J, the junction kept 8 bases outside the gene matches. Germline V gives CDR1 SQVTM, CDR2 ANQGSEA. CDR3 sequence: CSVRTSGMTGNEQFF. CDR3 bases: TGCAGCGTTAGGACTAGCGGGATGACAGGCAATGAGCAGTTCTTC.

V usage is TRBV30 and J usage is TRBJ1-5; 9 bases agree with TRBD1. Germline CDR1 and CDR2: GTSNPN and SVGIG (reference sequence). The ends lost 5 bases at V and 4 bases at J; junction bases unmatched: 3. The CDR3 contains 13 residues. CDR3 nucleotides: TGTGCCTGGGCCGGGACAGGGAATCAGCCCCAGCATTTT. Amino acid sequence: CAWAGTGNQPQHF.

This clonotype is termed medium-sized. This chain links TRBV28 with TRBJ2-1, with no clear D. This CDR3 has 10 amino acids. Germline V CDR1 and CDR2: MDHEN, SYDVKM. The V gene lost 1 base and the J gene lost 8 bases, with 0 bases spanning the gap. The CDR3 region is CASSLYEQFF. Here the CDR3 DNA reads TGTGCCAGCAGTTTATATGAGCAGTTCTTC.

The chain couples TRBV5-5 to TRBJ2-1; 7 bases are shared with TRBD1. This CDR3 is built from 15 residues. Looked up from germline, CDR1 is SGHKS and CDR2 is YYEKEE (reference sequence). The J segment lost 4 bases and the V segment lost 3 bases, leaving 7 bases of the junction unmatched. The CDR3 is CASSSEGASYNEQFF. The CDR3 region has the DNA TGTGCCAGCAGCTCCGAGGGGGCCTCATACAATGAGCAGTTCTTC.